This T cell receptor (beta chain) was recovered during a study of spatial heterogeneity in lung cancer. Time point defined: blood at routine non-recurrence follow-up after resection. There are a few counts of this clonotype. There are 16 residues in the CDR3. From germline, CDR1 is KGHSH and CDR2 LQKENI. J lost 7 bases, V lost 2 bases, and 12 bases had no gene match. TCRdb called the 5' RACE reads again in MiXCR, with one record for every CDR3 protein. Among just under 45,000 distinct CDR3 sequences listed, 20% to 25% were seen once. The chain carries TRBV18 and TRBJ1-2; 8 nucleotides align to TRBD1. Source: PBMCs, taken at follow-up. The TCR was taken from a female donor with early-stage non-small cell lung cancer. The CDR3 spells CASSPTRQGNQGGYTF. The CDR3 bases are TGTGCCAGCTCACCAACCCGACAGGGGAATCAAGGTGGCTACACCTTC.